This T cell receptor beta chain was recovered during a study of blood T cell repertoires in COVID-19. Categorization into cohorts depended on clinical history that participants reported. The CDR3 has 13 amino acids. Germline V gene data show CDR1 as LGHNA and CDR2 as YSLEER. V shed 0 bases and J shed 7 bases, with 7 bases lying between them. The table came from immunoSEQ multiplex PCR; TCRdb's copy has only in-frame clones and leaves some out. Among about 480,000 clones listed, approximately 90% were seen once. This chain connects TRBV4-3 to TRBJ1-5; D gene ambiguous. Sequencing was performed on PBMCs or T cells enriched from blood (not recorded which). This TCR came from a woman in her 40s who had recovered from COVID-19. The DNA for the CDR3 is TGCGCCAGCAGCCAAGACCCGTTCCAGCCCCAGCATTTT. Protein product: CASSQDPFQPQHF.